These 22 T cell receptor beta chains originate from one sample sequenced in a study of T cell responses to AZD1222 COVID-19 vaccine. Method: immunoSEQ multiplex PCR; TCRdb's copy keeps in-frame clones and lacks some. This table holds roughly 150,000 clones, 88% found once. The sequencing here drew on peripheral blood, taken on day 0 of AZD1222 vaccination. Every receptor here comes from an adult in good health.

This chain uses TRBV6-2 or TRBV6-3 with TRBJ1-6; TRBD1 agrees at 7 bases. This CDR3 contains 16 residues. CDR1 and CDR2 (germline): MNHEY, SVGEGT. Germline trimming cut 6 bases from V and 10 bases from J; bases unmatched to any gene: 15. This CDR3 reads CASSPRRQGGSSPLHF. As DNA, the CDR3 is TGTGCCAGCAGCCCTCGACGACAGGGTGGTTCGTCACCCCTCCACTTT.

The chain combines TRBV12-3 or TRBV12-4 with TRBJ2-3; D is unclear. The CDR3 consists of 12 residues. Trimming stripped 7 bases from V and 6 bases from J, with 11 bases between. CDR3 DNA: TGTGCCAGCAATTATGGTGGGGATACGCAGTATTTT. Protein sequence: CASNYGGDTQYF.

This clone showed up just a few times. The chain recombines TRBV30 with TRBJ1-2, with a tentative D call TRBD1 (6 bases). The CDR3 covers 15 residues. V lost 3 bases and J lost 2, with 16 bases in between. Germline lookup yields CDR1 GTSNPN and CDR2 SVGIG (reference sequence). This chain's CDR3 is CAWSKTGFTNYGYTF. The CDR3 DNA reads as TGTGCCTGGAGCAAAACAGGGTTCACCAACTATGGCTACACCTTC. The variable domain in full, with the rest retrieved from reference TRBV30 and TRBJ1-2, is SQTIHQWPATLVQPVGSPLSLECTVEGTSNPNLYWYRQAAGRGLQLLFYSVGIGQISSEVPQNLSASRPQDRQFILSSKKLLLSDSGFYLCAWSKTGFTNYGYTFGSGTRLTVV.

The chain recombines TRBV5-4 with TRBJ1-1; 7 positions agree with TRBD1. After removal of 4 bases from V and 1 base from J, the junction contained 7 bases not matched to a gene. Germline CDR1 is SGHNT and CDR2 is YYREEE (reference sequence). The CDR3 is 15 residues long. CDR3 residues: CASSHPGQTNTEAFF. In nucleotides, the CDR3 is TGTGCCAGCAGCCACCCGGGACAGACGAACACTGAAGCTTTCTTT.

V is TRBV6-5 and J is TRBJ1-2, with D unclear. CDR3 size: 13 residues. CDR1 and CDR2 from the germline V gene are MNHEY and SVGAGI. V dropped 6 bases and J dropped 8 bases, with 16 bases sitting between them. DNA of the CDR3: TGTGCCAGCAGGAACCTCGCCCTGGGCGGCTACACCTTC. Its protein is CASRNLALGGYTF.

This sequence joins TRBV7-2 and TRBJ1-2; weak D call: TRBD1 (5 bases). CDR3 length: 14 amino acids. Germline lookup yields CDR1 SGHTA and CDR2 FQGNSA. Trimming cost V 2 bases and J 6 bases, with 13 bases left between them. CDR3 sequence (DNA): TGTGCCAGCAGCTTATCAGGGAGGGAGCATGGCTACACCTTC. This gives the protein CASSLSGREHGYTF.

The J gene is TRBJ1-6, the V gene TRBV12-3 or TRBV12-4, with a possible D match to TRBD1 (5 bases). Trimming removed 6 bases from V and 9 bases from J, with 9 bases in between. The CDR3 loop spans 12 amino acids. The CDR3 sequence is CASRAGSSPLHF. As DNA, the CDR3 is TGTGCCAGCAGGGCAGGGAGTTCACCCCTCCACTTT.

The chain combines TRBV4-3 with TRBJ1-1, with D hard to call. CDR1 is LGHNA and CDR2 is YSLEER in the germline V gene. V was trimmed by 0 bases and J by 4 bases, leaving 12 bases between them. The CDR3 spans 15 residues. CDR3 in DNA: TGCGCCAGCAGCCAAGAGTTCAGTCGTGGCACTGAAGCTTTCTTT. Its protein product is CASSQEFSRGTEAFF.

The rearrangement joins TRBV19 to TRBJ2-5; the match to TRBD1 covers 7 bases. This CDR3 region has 13 residues. The germline V gene encodes CDR1 LNHDA and CDR2 SQIVND (reference sequence). With V trimmed by 6 bases and J by 5 bases, 6 bases remained unmatched. CDR3 DNA sequence: TGTGCCAGTAGGAAGACAGGGATGGAGACCCAGTACTTC. Amino acids: CASRKTGMETQYF.

The chain employs TRBV19 and TRBJ2-1, with 11 bases lining up with TRBD2. The germline CDR1 and CDR2 sequences are LNHDA and SQIVND (reference sequence). After removal of 4 bases from V and 2 bases from J, the junction contained 1 base not matched to a gene. CDR3 length: 15 amino acids. Here the CDR3 DNA reads TGTGCCAGTAGTAAGGGACTAGCGGCCTACAATGAGCAGTTCTTC. Its protein is CASSKGLAAYNEQFF. Using reference TRBV19 and TRBJ2-1 for the parts outside the CDR3, the full variable domain is DGGITQSPKYLFRKEGQNVTLSCEQNLNHDAMYWYRQDPGQGLRLIYYSQIVNDFQKGDIAEGYSVSREKKESFPLTVTSAQKNPTAFYLCASSKGLAAYNEQFFGPGTRLTVL.

The V and J genes are TRBV7-3 and TRBJ2-1; D remains ambiguous. The CDR3 length is 15 residues. V dropped 5 bases and J dropped 2 bases, with 13 bases sitting between them. CDR1 SGHTA and CDR2 FQGTGA come from the germline V gene. The CDR3 region has the DNA TGTGCCAGCAGCCTCGAAAGCGAAACCTACAATGAGCAGTTCTTC. This codes for CASSLESETYNEQFF.

V and J are TRBV11-3 and TRBJ2-1, with a weak D call TRBD2 (6 bases). Trimming removed 1 base at V and 9 bases at J, with 22 bases between. This CDR3 comprises 17 residues. Germline values: CDR1 SGHNT, CDR2 YENEEA. This CDR3 is CASSLGRTGGPHSEQFF. CDR3 bases: TGTGCCAGCAGCTTAGGCCGGACCGGGGGACCTCACAGTGAGCAGTTCTTC. Full variable domain (remainder filled in from reference TRBV11-3 and TRBJ2-1): EAGVVQSPRYKIIEKKQPVAFWCNPISGHNTLYWYLQNLGQGPELLIRYENEEAVDDSQLPKDRFSAERLKGVDSTLKIQPAELGDSAVYLCASSLGRTGGPHSEQFFGPGTRLTVL.

V is TRBV7-2 and J is TRBJ1-3; possible D gene TRBD1, 5 bases. This CDR3 comprises 15 residues. Trimming pared 0 bases from V and 3 bases from J, leaving 9 bases between. Germline lookup yields CDR1 SGHTA and CDR2 FQGNSA. This CDR3 reads CASSLAGTDGNTIYF. Written as DNA, the CDR3 is TGTGCCAGCAGCTTAGCTGGGACGGATGGAAACACCATATATTTT.

This clone has just a few counts. The V call is TRBV9, the J call TRBJ2-2; weak D call: TRBD1 (6 bases). The CDR3 totals 15 residues. Germline CDR1 and CDR2: SGDLS and YYNGEE. With 5 bases removed from V and 0 bases from J, the gap between germline ends came to 11 bases. The CDR3: CASRAGTSNTGELFF. CDR3 DNA sequence: TGTGCCAGCAGGGCCGGGACATCGAACACCGGGGAGCTGTTTTTT.

This clone was counted once. V gene TRBV9 combines with J gene TRBJ2-1; no definite D call. This CDR3 has 12 residues. Germline CDR1 reads SGDLS; CDR2 reads YYNGEE. Trimming removed 4 bases from V and 8 bases from J, with 10 bases in between. Written as DNA, the CDR3 is TGTGCCAGCAGCCACGTAGAAGATGAGCAGTTCTTC. Protein sequence: CASSHVEDEQFF.

The gene calls are TRBV19 and TRBJ1-4; D remains ambiguous. Between the trimmed V and J ends, which lost 6 bases and 8 bases, there was a span of 19 bases. Germline V lookup: CDR1 LNHDA, CDR2 SQIVND (reference sequence). The CDR3 is made up of 15 amino acids. The CDR3 DNA follows: TGTGCCAGTAGCTTAGCCGTAGGGCCATCGGAAAAACTGTTTTTT. Translated, it gives CASSLAVGPSEKLFF.

To note about this clone: The identical CDR3 is also encoded by other nucleotide sequences in the sample. CDR3 residues: CASSLLGYEQYF. The CDR3 region has the DNA TGTGCCAGCAGTTTACTAGGCTACGAGCAGTACTTC. This chain links TRBV12-3 or TRBV12-4 with TRBJ2-7, with D uncertain. Trimming shortened V by 2 bases and J by 3 bases, and 5 bases separated the two germline ends. The CDR3 loop spans 12 amino acids.

The chain is built from TRBV4-3 and TRBJ2-7; tentatively, D is TRBD2 (5 bases). Trimming cost V 3 bases and J 1 base, with 13 bases left between them. The germline gives CDR1 LGHNA, CDR2 YSLEER. This CDR3 contains 15 residues. CDR3 region: CASSQDRTLSYEQYF. The CDR3 DNA reads TGCGCCAGCAGCCAGGATCGGACTCTATCCTACGAGCAGTACTTC.

J is TRBJ2-1 and V is TRBV9; 10 nucleotides line up with TRBD2. Losses at the gene ends were 4 bases for V and 8 bases for J; bases not matched to a gene: 9. Germline V lookup: CDR1 SGDLS, CDR2 YYNGEE. This CDR3 is built from 15 residues. The CDR3 region is CASSTALAGADEQFF. Written as DNA, the CDR3 is TGTGCCAGCAGCACAGCCCTAGCGGGAGCGGATGAGCAGTTCTTC.

V and J are TRBV11-2 and TRBJ1-4; 8 nucleotides line up with TRBD1. With V trimmed by 7 bases and J by 5 bases, 9 bases remained unmatched. The germline gives CDR1 SGHAT, CDR2 FQNNGV. CDR3 length: 15 residues. CDR3 bases: TGTGCCAGCACCCCCACCCGGACAGGGAATGAAAAACTGTTTTTT. Residues: CASTPTRTGNEKLFF. The full variable domain, completed using reference TRBV11-2 and TRBJ1-4, is EAGVAQSPRYKIIEKRQSVAFWCNPISGHATLYWYQQILGQGPKLLIQFQNNGVVDDSQLPKDRFSAERLKGVDSTLKIQPAKLEDSAVYLCASTPTRTGNEKLFFGSGTQLSVL.

The chain has TRBV3-1 (or the pseudogene TRBV3-2) and TRBJ2-3; the D is unclear. Germline values: CDR1 LGHDT, CDR2 YNNKEL (reference sequence). The CDR3 spans 12 residues. Trimming removed 3 bases from V and 2 bases from J, with 3 bases in between. The CDR3 DNA reads TGTGCCAGCAGCCAGGACACAGATACGCAGTATTTT. Translation: CASSQDTDTQYF.

The CDR3 reads CASSMATGRNYGYTF. The CDR3 coding sequence is TGTGCCAGCAGTATGGCGACAGGGCGGAACTATGGCTACACCTTC. The chain employs TRBV6-2 or TRBV6-3 and TRBJ1-2; 7 nucleotides match TRBD1. Unmatched junction bases numbered 8, after V lost 5 bases and J lost 2 bases. This CDR3 has 15 amino acids. Germline V gene data show CDR1 as MNHEY and CDR2 as SVGEGT.